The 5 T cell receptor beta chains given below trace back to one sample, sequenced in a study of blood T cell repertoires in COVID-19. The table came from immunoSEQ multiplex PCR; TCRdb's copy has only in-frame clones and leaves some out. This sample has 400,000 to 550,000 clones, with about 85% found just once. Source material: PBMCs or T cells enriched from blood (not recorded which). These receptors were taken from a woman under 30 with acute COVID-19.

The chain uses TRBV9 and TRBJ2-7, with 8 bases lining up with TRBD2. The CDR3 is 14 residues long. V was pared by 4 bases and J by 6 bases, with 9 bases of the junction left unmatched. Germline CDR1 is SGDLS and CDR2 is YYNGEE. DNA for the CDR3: TGTGCCAGCAGCCTCAGACTAGCGTCAACCGAGCAGTACTTC. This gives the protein CASSLRLASTEQYF.

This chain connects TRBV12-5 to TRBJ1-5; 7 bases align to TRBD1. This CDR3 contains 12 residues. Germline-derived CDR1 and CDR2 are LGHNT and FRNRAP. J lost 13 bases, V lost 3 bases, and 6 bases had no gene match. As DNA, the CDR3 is TGTGCTAGTGGTTTAGGGACAGAGGCTCAGCATTTT. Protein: CASGLGTEAQHF.

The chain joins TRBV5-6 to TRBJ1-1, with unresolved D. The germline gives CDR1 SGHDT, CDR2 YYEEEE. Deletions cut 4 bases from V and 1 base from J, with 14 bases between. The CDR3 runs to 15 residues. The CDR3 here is CASSIVRFKNTEAFF. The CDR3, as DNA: TGTGCCAGCAGCATCGTTCGGTTCAAGAACACTGAAGCTTTCTTT.

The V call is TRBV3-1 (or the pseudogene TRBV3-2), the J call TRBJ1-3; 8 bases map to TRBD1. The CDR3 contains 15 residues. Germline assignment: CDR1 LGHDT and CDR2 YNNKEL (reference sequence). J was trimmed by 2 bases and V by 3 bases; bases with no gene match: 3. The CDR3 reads CASSHLQGAGNTIYF. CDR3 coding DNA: TGTGCCAGCAGCCATCTACAGGGGGCTGGAAACACCATATATTTT.

The CDR3 DNA reads as TGTGCCAGCAGCCCAGGGACAGGGACTCTTCACGAGCAGTACTTC. Its translation is CASSPGTGTLHEQYF. V and J are TRBV11-2 and TRBJ2-7, with TRBD1 matching over 9 bases. This CDR3 comprises 15 residues. Looked up from germline, CDR1 is SGHAT and CDR2 is FQNNGV. After removal of 5 bases from V and 5 bases from J, the junction contained 10 bases not matched to a gene.